This record covers a single TCR beta chain. Source study methods: Nucleated cell number was recorded as an estimate derived from reference gene primer amplification. The repertoire was sequenced with immunoSEQ multiplex PCR; TCRdb's copy has only in-frame clones and lacks some. That table furnishes V, J and clone size, whereas the DNA furnished D and trimming. The table includes around 260,000 clones, around 92% detected once. The CDR3 sequence is 14 residues long. V was clipped by 5 bases and J by 4 bases; unmatched bases: 3. Germline lookup yields CDR1 PRHDT and CDR2 FYEKMQ (reference sequence). This sample is part of a study of blood T cell repertoires in COVID-19.

V is TRBV13 and J is TRBJ2-7; 12 nucleotides align to TRBD1. Specimen: peripheral blood. The receptor's source is a person in their late teens or twenties with COVID-19, enrolled during active disease. CDR3 nucleotides: TGTGCCAGCAGCCCGGGACAGGGGGCTTACGAGCAGTACTTC. Encoded protein: CASSPGQGAYEQYF.